The entry below describes one T cell receptor (beta chain). Its target is unknown. This specimen belongs to a study of T-cell reconstitution after alpha-beta-depleted transplantation in children. Study observations and caveats: There were reportedly several hundred expanded graft clones from which alpha-beta T cells came about two months after transplant. The main origin of T-cell counts and diversity one year after transplant was newly produced T cells.

Unique molecular identifiers were incorporated during preparation of the TCRbeta library. TCRdb ran MiXCR on the PCR reads and lists one entry per CDR3 protein. The sample includes about 980,000 distinct CDR3 sequences, about 31% of them seen just once. The CDR3 loop spans 15 amino acids. V dropped 3 bases and J dropped 2 bases, with 13 bases sitting between them. The material sequenced was PBMCs, mostly from graft donor cells, taken 360 days after TCRalphabeta/CD19-depleted stem cell transplant. This chain uses TRBV12-3 or TRBV12-4 with TRBJ2-5, with no clear D. The sequence was obtained from a boy under two years old who had a stem cell transplant for SCID, so the T cells may come from the graft donor. CDR3 in amino acids: CASSFRRSLQETQYF. Written as DNA, the CDR3 is TGTGCCAGCAGTTTCCGACGCAGTCTTCAAGAGACCCAGTACTTC.